Shown below are 9 T cell receptor beta chains from a single sample sequenced in a study of cytomegalovirus exposure and HLA in healthy donors (dated by TCRdb to 2017 to 2019). The protocol used for the library was the immunoSEQ multiplex PCR assay. A mixture of 60 forward primers for TCR Vbeta segments and 13 reverse primers for TCR Jbeta segments was used in the multiplex PCR. TCRdb holds this immuneACCESS table with in-frame rearrangements only. Some clones are missing; in checked studies, unresolved V genes explain under half, and the rest has no known cause. The table of this sample itemizes 35,000 to 50,000 clones. The ten largest clones take up approximately 3% of the sample. Material: PBMCs. These receptors originate from a woman aged 25 to 39 in good health and CMV-seropositive.

The rearrangement links TRBV29-1 to TRBJ2-7; 8 bases align to TRBD2. V trimming: 4 bases; J trimming: 2 bases; junction bases outside the gene matches: 7. Germline V gene data show CDR1 as SQVTM and CDR2 as ANQGSEA. This CDR3 has 14 residues. The CDR3 region is CSVGFSGAAYEQYF. CDR3 coding DNA: TGCAGCGTTGGTTTTAGCGGGGCCGCCTACGAGCAGTACTTC.

The chain recombines TRBV27 with TRBJ2-3, with D perhaps matching TRBD2 (6 bases). V lost 7 bases to trimming and J lost 0 bases, with 11 bases between them. The CDR3 has 14 residues. The germline gives CDR1 MNHEY, CDR2 SMNVEV (reference sequence). CDR3 coding DNA: TGTGCCAGCAAACCGGGACTTAGCACAGATACGCAGTATTTT. This gives the protein CASKPGLSTDTQYF.

This sequence joins TRBV5-6 and TRBJ1-2; D is ambiguous. Germline-derived CDR1 and CDR2 are SGHDT and YYEEEE. CDR3 length: 12 residues. Between the trimmed V and J ends, which lost 3 bases and 5 bases, there was a span of 8 bases. The CDR3 DNA is TGTGCCAGCAGCTCAAACAGATATGGCTACACCTTC. Translated, it gives CASSSNRYGYTF.

The chain combines TRBV29-1 with TRBJ1-3, with D tentatively TRBD1 (6 bases). Germline CDR1 SQVTM, CDR2 ANQGSEA. This CDR3 region has 13 residues. Trimming removed 3 bases from V and 2 bases from J, with 8 bases in between. The CDR3: CSVEQGTGNTIYF. DNA for the CDR3: TGCAGCGTTGAGCAGGGGACTGGAAACACCATATATTTT.

The gene calls are TRBV18 and TRBJ2-3, with TRBD1 matching over 7 bases. The CDR3 loop spans 15 amino acids. Germline V gene data show CDR1 as KGHSH and CDR2 as LQKENI. Trimming at V came to 2 bases and at J to 3 bases, leaving 5 bases not matched to a gene. This CDR3 is CASSPKGTATDTQYF. CDR3 coding DNA: TGTGCCAGCTCACCAAAAGGGACAGCGACAGATACGCAGTATTTT.

This rearrangement joins TRBV5-4 to TRBJ2-7, with 9 positions matching TRBD1. Trimming took 4 bases from V and 3 from J; bases not matched to a gene: 11. Germline-derived CDR1 and CDR2 are SGHNT and YYREEE (reference sequence). This CDR3 is built from 16 residues. The CDR3 loop is CASSPGQGDLDYEQYF. The CDR3 DNA reads TGTGCCAGCAGCCCGGGACAGGGAGACCTGGACTACGAGCAGTACTTC.

The gene calls are TRBV6-1 and TRBJ2-5, with 13 bases lining up with TRBD2. Germline lookup yields CDR1 MNHNS and CDR2 SASEGT. This CDR3 spans 19 amino acids. After removal of 3 bases from V and 6 bases from J, the junction contained 16 bases not matched to a gene. This CDR3 is CASSDKGITSGGAGKTQYF. CDR3 nucleotide sequence: TGTGCCAGCAGTGACAAGGGGATCACTAGCGGGGGGGCCGGAAAGACCCAGTACTTC.

The chain uses TRBV5-1 and TRBJ1-6; TRBD1 is a possible D gene (5 bases). The CDR3 sequence is 15 residues long. The germline CDR1 and CDR2 sequences are SGHRS and YFSETQ. Trimming removed 1 base from V and 8 bases from J, with 13 bases in between. CDR3 in amino acids: CASSLFGQMDSPLHF. CDR3 bases: TGCGCCAGCAGCTTGTTCGGACAAATGGATTCACCCCTCCACTTT.

The V gene is TRBV7-8, the J gene TRBJ1-5, with a tentative D call TRBD1 (6 bases). The CDR3 covers 15 residues. V gave up 5 bases and J gave up 2 bases, with 13 bases separating them. CDR1 is SGHVS, CDR2 FQNEAQ, per germline. The CDR3 loop reads CASSGDTLGNQPQHF. DNA for the CDR3: TGTGCCAGCAGCGGGGACACCCTCGGCAATCAGCCCCAGCATTTT.